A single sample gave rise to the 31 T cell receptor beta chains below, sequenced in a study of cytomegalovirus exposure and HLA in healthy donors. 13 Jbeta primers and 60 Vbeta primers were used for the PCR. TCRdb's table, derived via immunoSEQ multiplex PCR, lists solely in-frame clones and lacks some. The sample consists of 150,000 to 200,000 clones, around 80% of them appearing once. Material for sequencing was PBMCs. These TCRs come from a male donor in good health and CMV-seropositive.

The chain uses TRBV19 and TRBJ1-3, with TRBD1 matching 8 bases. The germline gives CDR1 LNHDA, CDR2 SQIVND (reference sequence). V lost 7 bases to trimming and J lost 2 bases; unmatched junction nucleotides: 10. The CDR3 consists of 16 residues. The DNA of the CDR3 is TGTGCCAGTACTCTCGGACAGGGACAGACTGGAAACACCATATATTTT. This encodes CASTLGQGQTGNTIYF.

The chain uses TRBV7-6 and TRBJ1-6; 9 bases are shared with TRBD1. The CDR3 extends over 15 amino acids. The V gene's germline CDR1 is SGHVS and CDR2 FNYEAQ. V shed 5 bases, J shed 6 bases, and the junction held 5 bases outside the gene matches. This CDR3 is CASSIGTGPNSPLHF. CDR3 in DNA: TGTGCCAGCAGCATCGGGACAGGGCCTAATTCACCCCTCCACTTT.

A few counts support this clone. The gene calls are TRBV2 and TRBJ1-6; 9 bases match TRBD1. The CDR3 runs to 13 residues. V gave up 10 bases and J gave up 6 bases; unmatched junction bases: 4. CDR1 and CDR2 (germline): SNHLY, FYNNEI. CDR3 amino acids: CATKGQGNSPLHF. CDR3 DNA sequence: TGTGCCACCAAGGGACAGGGTAATTCACCCCTCCACTTT.

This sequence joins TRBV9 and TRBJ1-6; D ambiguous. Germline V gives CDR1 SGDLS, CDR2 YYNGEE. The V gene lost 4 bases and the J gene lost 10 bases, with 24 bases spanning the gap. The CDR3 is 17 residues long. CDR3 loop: CASSRPGGLGSESPLHF. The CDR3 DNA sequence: TGTGCCAGCAGCCGGCCCGGTGGACTCGGGAGTGAGTCACCCCTCCACTTT.

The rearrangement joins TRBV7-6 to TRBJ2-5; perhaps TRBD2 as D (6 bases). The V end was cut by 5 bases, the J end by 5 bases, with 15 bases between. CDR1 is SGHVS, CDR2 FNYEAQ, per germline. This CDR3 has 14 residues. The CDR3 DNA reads TGTGCCAGCAGCCCTCGCGGGGACGGGGAGACCCAGTACTTC. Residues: CASSPRGDGETQYF.

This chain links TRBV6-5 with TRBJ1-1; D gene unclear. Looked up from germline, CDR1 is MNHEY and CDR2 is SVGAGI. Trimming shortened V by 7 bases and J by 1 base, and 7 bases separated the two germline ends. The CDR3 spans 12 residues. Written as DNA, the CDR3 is TGTGCCAGCACCGCGGAGAACACTGAAGCTTTCTTT. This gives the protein CASTAENTEAFF.

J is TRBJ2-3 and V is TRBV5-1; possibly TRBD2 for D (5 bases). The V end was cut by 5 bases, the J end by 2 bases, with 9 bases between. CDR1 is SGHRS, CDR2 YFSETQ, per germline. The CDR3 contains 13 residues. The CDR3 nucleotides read TGCGCCAGCAGAAGCGGTGCCACAGATACGCAGTATTTT. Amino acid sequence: CASRSGATDTQYF. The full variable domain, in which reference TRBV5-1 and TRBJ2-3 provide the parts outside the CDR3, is KAGVTQTPRYLIKTRGQQVTLSCSPISGHRSVSWYQQTPGQGLQFLFEYFSETQRNKGNFPGRFSGRQFSNSRSEMNVSTLELGDSALYLCASRSGATDTQYFGPGTRLTVL.

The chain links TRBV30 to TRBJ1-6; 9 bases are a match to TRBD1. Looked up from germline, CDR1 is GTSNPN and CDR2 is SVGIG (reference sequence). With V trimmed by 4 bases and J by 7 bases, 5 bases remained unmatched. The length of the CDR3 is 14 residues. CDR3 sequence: CAWTTGTGNSPLHF. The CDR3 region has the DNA TGTGCCTGGACCACCGGGACAGGGAATTCACCCCTCCACTTT.

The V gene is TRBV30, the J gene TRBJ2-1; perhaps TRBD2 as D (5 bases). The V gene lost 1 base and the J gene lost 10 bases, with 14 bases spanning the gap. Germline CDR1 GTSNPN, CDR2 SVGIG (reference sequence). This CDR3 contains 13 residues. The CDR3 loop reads CAWSALESGEQFF. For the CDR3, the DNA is TGTGCCTGGAGTGCCCTAGAATCGGGGGAGCAGTTCTTC. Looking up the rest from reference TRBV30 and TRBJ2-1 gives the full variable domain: SQTIHQWPATLVQPVGSPLSLECTVEGTSNPNLYWYRQAAGRGLQLLFYSVGIGQISSEVPQNLSASRPQDRQFILSSKKLLLSDSGFYLCAWSALESGEQFFGPGTRLTVL.

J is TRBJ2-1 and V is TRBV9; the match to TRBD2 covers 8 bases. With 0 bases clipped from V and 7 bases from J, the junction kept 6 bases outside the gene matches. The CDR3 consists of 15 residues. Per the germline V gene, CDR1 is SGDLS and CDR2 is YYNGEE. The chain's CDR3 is CASSVAGGPRNEQFF. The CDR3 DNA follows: TGTGCCAGCAGCGTAGCGGGAGGGCCCAGGAATGAGCAGTTCTTC.

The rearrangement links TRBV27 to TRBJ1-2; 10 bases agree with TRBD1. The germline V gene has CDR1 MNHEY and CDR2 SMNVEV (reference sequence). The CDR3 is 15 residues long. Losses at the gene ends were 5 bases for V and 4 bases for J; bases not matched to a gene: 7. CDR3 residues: CASSAPGQGFYGYTF. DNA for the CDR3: TGTGCCAGCAGTGCCCCGGGACAGGGGTTCTATGGCTACACCTTC.

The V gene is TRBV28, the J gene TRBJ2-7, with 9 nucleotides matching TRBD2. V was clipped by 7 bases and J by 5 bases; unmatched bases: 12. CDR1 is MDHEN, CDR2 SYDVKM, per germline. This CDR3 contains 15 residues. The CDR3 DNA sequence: TGTGCCAGCACCCCCGCGGACTTAGCGGGAGACGAGCAGTACTTC. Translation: CASTPADLAGDEQYF.

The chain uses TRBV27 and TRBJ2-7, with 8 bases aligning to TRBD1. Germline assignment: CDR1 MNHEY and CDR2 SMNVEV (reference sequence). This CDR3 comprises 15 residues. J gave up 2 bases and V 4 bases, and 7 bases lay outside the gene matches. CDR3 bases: TGTGCCAGCAGTTCACTACTGGACAGGGCCTACGAGCAGTACTTC. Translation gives CASSSLLDRAYEQYF.

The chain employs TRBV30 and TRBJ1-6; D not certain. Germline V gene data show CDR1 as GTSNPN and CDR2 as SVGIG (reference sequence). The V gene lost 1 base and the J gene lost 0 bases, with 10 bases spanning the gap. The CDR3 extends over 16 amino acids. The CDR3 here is CAWSAPLSSYNSPLHF. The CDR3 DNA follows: TGTGCCTGGAGTGCCCCCCTCAGCTCCTATAATTCACCCCTCCACTTT.

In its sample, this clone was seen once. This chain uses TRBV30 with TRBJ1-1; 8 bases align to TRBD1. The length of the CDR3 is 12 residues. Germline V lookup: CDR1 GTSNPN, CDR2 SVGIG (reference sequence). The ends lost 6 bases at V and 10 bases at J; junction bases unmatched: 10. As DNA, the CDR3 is TGTGCCTGTATCTGGACAGGGATGGGAGCTTTCTTT. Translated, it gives CACIWTGMGAFF.

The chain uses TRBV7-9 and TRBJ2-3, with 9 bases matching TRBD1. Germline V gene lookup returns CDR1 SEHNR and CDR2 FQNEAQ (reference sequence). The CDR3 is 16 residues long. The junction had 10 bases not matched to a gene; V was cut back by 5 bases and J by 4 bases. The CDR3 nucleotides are TGTGCCAGCAGCCCCACGGGACAGGGCTGGGCAGATACGCAGTATTTT. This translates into CASSPTGQGWADTQYF.

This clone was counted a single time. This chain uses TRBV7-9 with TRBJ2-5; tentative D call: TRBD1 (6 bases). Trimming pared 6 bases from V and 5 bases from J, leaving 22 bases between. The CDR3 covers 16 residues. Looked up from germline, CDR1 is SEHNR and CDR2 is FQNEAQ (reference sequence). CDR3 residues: CASRTGFRQGDETQYF. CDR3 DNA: TGTGCCAGCAGAACAGGGTTCCGCCAGGGAGACGAGACCCAGTACTTC.

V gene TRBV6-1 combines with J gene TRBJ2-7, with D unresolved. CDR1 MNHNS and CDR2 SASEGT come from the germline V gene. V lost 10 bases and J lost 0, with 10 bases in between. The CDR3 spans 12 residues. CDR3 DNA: TGTGCCACCACACCGAACTCCTACGAGCAGTACTTC. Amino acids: CATTPNSYEQYF.

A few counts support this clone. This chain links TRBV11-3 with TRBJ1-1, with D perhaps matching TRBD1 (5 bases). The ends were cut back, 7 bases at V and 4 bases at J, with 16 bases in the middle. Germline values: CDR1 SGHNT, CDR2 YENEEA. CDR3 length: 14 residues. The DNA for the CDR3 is TGTGCCAGCACCACAATGGTGGGGGGCACTGAAGCTTTCTTT. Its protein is CASTTMVGGTEAFF.

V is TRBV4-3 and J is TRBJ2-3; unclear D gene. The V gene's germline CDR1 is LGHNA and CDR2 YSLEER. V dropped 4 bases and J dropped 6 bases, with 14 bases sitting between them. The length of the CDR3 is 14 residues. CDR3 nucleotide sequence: TGCGCCAGCAGCCTTACCCAGGTAAAGGATACGCAGTATTTT. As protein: CASSLTQVKDTQYF.

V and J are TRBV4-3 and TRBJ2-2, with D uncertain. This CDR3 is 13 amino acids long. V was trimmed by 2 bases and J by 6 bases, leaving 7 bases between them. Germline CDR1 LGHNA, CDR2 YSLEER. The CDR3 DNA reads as TGCGCCAGCAGCCAAACCCCAGCCGGGGAGCTGTTTTTT. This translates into CASSQTPAGELFF.

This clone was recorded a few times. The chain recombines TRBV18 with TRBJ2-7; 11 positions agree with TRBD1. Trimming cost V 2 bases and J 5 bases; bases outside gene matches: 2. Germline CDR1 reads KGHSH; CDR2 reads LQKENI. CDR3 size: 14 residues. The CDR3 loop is CASSPRTGGHEQYF. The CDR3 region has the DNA TGTGCCAGCTCACCAAGGACAGGGGGCCACGAGCAGTACTTC.

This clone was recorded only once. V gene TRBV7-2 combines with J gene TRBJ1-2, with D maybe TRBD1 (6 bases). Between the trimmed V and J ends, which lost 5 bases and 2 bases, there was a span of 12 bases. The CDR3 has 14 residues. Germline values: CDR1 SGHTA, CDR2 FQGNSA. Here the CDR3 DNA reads TGTGCCAGCAGCCCAGGGGTAGCCAACTATGGCTACACCTTC. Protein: CASSPGVANYGYTF.

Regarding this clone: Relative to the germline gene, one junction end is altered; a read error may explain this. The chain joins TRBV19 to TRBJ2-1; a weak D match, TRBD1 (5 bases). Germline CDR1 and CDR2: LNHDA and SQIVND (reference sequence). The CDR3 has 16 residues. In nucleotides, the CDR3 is TGTGCCAGTAGTATGTACAGGTCGCATGTCTACCATGAGCAGTTCTTC. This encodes CASSMYRSHVYHEQFF.

The CDR3 nucleotides are TGTGCCAGCAGCTTAAGGGGTAACGAGCAGTACTTC. Translation: CASSLRGNEQYF. The V call is TRBV7-6, the J call TRBJ2-7, with D perhaps TRBD1 (5 bases). CDR1 is SGHVS, CDR2 FNYEAQ, per germline. The CDR3 extends over 12 amino acids. With 2 bases removed from V and 5 bases from J, the gap between germline ends came to 7 bases.

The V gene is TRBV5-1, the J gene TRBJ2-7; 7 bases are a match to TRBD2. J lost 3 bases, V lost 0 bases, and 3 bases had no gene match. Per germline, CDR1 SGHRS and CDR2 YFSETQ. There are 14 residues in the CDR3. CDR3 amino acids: CASSLGGSLYEQYF. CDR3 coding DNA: TGCGCCAGCAGCTTGGGCGGGAGCCTCTACGAGCAGTACTTC.

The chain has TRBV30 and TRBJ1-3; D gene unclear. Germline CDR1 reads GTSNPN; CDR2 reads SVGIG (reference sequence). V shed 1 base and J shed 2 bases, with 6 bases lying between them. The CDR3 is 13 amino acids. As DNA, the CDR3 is TGTGCCTGGAGTGAATATCCTGGAAACACCATATATTTT. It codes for CAWSEYPGNTIYF.

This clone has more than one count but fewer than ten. The CDR3 region is CASSRESGAVAFF. The CDR3 DNA reads TGCGCCAGCAGCAGAGAGAGTGGGGCTGTAGCTTTCTTT. The rearrangement uses TRBV5-1 and TRBJ1-1, with D tentatively TRBD1 (5 bases). The CDR3 extends over 13 amino acids. Trimming removed 4 bases from V and 10 bases from J, with 17 bases in between. Looked up from germline, CDR1 is SGHRS and CDR2 is YFSETQ. Full variable domain (rest looked up from reference TRBV5-1 and TRBJ1-1): KAGVTQTPRYLIKTRGQQVTLSCSPISGHRSVSWYQQTPGQGLQFLFEYFSETQRNKGNFPGRFSGRQFSNSRSEMNVSTLELGDSALYLCASSRESGAVAFFGQGTRLTVV.

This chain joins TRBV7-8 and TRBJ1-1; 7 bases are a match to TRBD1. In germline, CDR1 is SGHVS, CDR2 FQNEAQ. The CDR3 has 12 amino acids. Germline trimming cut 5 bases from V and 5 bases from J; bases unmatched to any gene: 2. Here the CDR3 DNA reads TGTGCCAGCAGCCCAGGGGGGACTGAAGCTTTCTTT. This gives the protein CASSPGGTEAFF.

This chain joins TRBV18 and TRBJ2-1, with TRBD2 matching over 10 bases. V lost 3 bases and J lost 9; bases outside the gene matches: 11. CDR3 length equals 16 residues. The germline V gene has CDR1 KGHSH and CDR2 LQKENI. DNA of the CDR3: TGTGCCAGCTCACCCCAGAGCGGGAGGGCATGGGGTGAGCAGTTCTTC. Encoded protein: CASSPQSGRAWGEQFF.

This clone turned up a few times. CDR3 sequence reads: CASSAQGLAGSSYNEQFF. The CDR3 nucleotides read TGTGCCAGCAGTGCACAAGGGCTAGCGGGATCGTCCTACAATGAGCAGTTCTTC. The chain carries TRBV2 and TRBJ2-1; 9 positions match TRBD2. Germline V gene sequence: CDR1 SNHLY, CDR2 FYNNEI. The CDR3 is 18 residues long. J was trimmed by 1 base and V by 4 bases; bases with no gene match: 11.